This is a list of T cell receptor beta chains from one sample in a study of monozygotic twins with inflammatory bowel disease. Following a re-call of the 5' RACE reads, TCRdb has one entry per CDR3 protein and lacks DNA. The record lists 300,000 to 350,000 distinct CDR3 sequences, of which the ten most abundant hold under 2.5%. Input material: blood. The source of these receptors is a human donor with ulcerative colitis or Crohn's disease, or a healthy co-twin of an affected twin (not recorded which). CDR3s include the opening cysteine and the closing phenylalanine or tryptophan. The order of the fields is V gene, J gene, CDR3 protein.

v_call: TRBV28; j_call: TRBJ2-3; cdr3_aa: CASSYTSGGATQYF
v_call: TRBV20-1; j_call: TRBJ2-5; cdr3_aa: CSARQGPTAETQYF
v_call: TRBV12-3/TRBV12-4; j_call: TRBJ1-1; cdr3_aa: CTSSYGAPGTEAFF
v_call: TRBV5-5; j_call: TRBJ2-2; cdr3_aa: CASSLEGQGSRELFF
v_call: TRBV20-1; j_call: TRBJ2-7; cdr3_aa: CSARRDRDEQCF
v_call: TRBV5-6; j_call: TRBJ2-2; cdr3_aa: CASSLAGSENTGELFF
v_call: TRBV3-1; j_call: TRBJ2-3; cdr3_aa: CASSQVRGGIRTDTQYF
v_call: TRBV20-1; j_call: TRBJ2-1; cdr3_aa: CSARDTAGGPGEQFF
v_call: TRBV5-5; j_call: TRBJ2-3; cdr3_aa: CASSLIGPTTDTQYF
v_call: TRBV5-1; j_call: TRBJ2-2; cdr3_aa: CASSSGTGIYTGELFF
v_call: TRBV5-1; j_call: TRBJ2-3; cdr3_aa: CASSLFLADTDTQYF
v_call: TRBV4-2; j_call: TRBJ2-3; cdr3_aa: CASSQEAWGLARLSTDTQYF
v_call: TRBV28; j_call: TRBJ2-7; cdr3_aa: CASSWGPQRGTYEQYF
v_call: TRBV5-1; j_call: TRBJ2-1; cdr3_aa: CASSLAETSGGYNEQFF
v_call: TRBV11-2; j_call: TRBJ2-3; cdr3_aa: CASSLGARGGGWGTDTQYF
v_call: TRBV20-1; j_call: TRBJ2-4; cdr3_aa: CSARSPAGPANKNIQYF
v_call: TRBV4-1; j_call: TRBJ1-5; cdr3_aa: CASSERQAPNQPQHF
v_call: TRBV27; j_call: TRBJ2-2; cdr3_aa: CASSASGTSGGQPGELFF
v_call: TRBV4-1; j_call: TRBJ2-5; cdr3_aa: CASSHTERTGQEGETQYF
v_call: TRBV5-1; j_call: TRBJ2-7; cdr3_aa: CASSLEGHALSYEQYF
v_call: TRBV27; j_call: TRBJ2-7; cdr3_aa: CASSLNRVEQYF
v_call: TRBV29-1; j_call: TRBJ2-7; cdr3_aa: CSVMILAGTYEQYF
v_call: TRBV24-1; j_call: TRBJ1-5; cdr3_aa: CATSDSVRGDNQPQHF
v_call: TRBV29-1; j_call: TRBJ2-5; cdr3_aa: CSARLAGRETQYF
v_call: TRBV15; j_call: TRBJ1-2; cdr3_aa: CATSRTRGANYGYTF
v_call: TRBV4-3; j_call: TRBJ2-2; cdr3_aa: CASSQVVLAGASNTGELFF
v_call: TRBV5-1; j_call: TRBJ1-3; cdr3_aa: CASSGRQGAFGNTIYF
v_call: TRBV19; j_call: TRBJ1-5; cdr3_aa: CASSIDTGSDGPQHF
v_call: TRBV14; j_call: TRBJ2-7; cdr3_aa: CASSPATGLAGPHEQYF
v_call: TRBV28; j_call: TRBJ2-5; cdr3_aa: CASSRAYRGLQETQYF
v_call: TRBV7-2; j_call: TRBJ2-1; cdr3_aa: CASSVGSSYNEQFF
v_call: TRBV7-2; j_call: TRBJ1-1; cdr3_aa: CASSLWEPDTEAFF
v_call: TRBV6-5; j_call: TRBJ1-1; cdr3_aa: CASSYRGRGTEAFF
v_call: TRBV5-1; j_call: TRBJ1-5; cdr3_aa: CASSTGRNQPQHF
v_call: TRBV20-1; j_call: TRBJ1-4; cdr3_aa: CSALQTGRGTNEKLFF
v_call: TRBV24-1; j_call: TRBJ2-6; cdr3_aa: CATSGTGTGANVLTF
v_call: TRBV20-1; j_call: TRBJ2-7; cdr3_aa: CSAYRNSYEQYF
v_call: TRBV27; j_call: TRBJ1-6; cdr3_aa: CASSGTGVSPLHF
v_call: TRBV5-1; j_call: TRBJ2-1; cdr3_aa: CASSYRTGENEQFF
v_call: TRBV5-1; j_call: TRBJ1-1; cdr3_aa: CASSGSPLGNTEAFF